The source of this TCR beta chain is a study of beta chain features in type 1 diabetes listed by TCRdb under 2018. Context from the whole study: Mean age, gender distribution, total cell number and subset yield were not different between patients and healthy donors. A total of about 110 million sorted cells were examined across all samples, and the number of cells per subset was strongly correlated with RNA yield. The study compared the TCRB repertoires of sorted circulating CD4+ T cell subsets in recently diagnosed type 1 diabetes patients with those in matched healthy donors. Whereas all 30 or so donors provided naive and central memory subsets, regulatory and stem cell-like memory subsets were isolated from just 8 patients and roughly eight healthy donors. Results and caveats for the whole study, not just this receptor: PCR might favor shorter templates, but patient and control samples were amplified and corrected together, so any skew would affect both groups equally. Because cDNA was sequenced instead of genomic DNA, highly expressing activated cells could be over-represented, though the groups showed no difference in activation or CD3 levels. Naive, central memory and regulatory TCRB repertoires appeared to be more similar among patients than among healthy donors. Only small numbers of individuals were included in the HLA sub-analyses, which left unresolved whether HLA type had any influence on TCRB rearrangement. In all four CD4+ subsets, TCRB CDR3 length was moderately but significantly shorter in type 1 diabetes patients. At VDJ recombination sites, type 1 diabetes patients had fewer insertions and more deleted nucleotides, which implies abnormalities in thymic rearrangement.

Spanning cysteine to phenylalanine, the CDR3 consists of 18 amino acids. Solely the CDR3 DNA is kept, with 54 bases framed from the first base. V loses 4 bases of germline sequence and J loses 0 bases, and the interval between the two ends is 19 bases. Taken from the germline V gene (reference sequence), the CDR1 and CDR2 loops are PRHDT and FYEKMQ. The entire isolated RNA was reverse transcribed using the High Capacity cDNA Reverse Transcription Kit, and thus expressed TCRB transcripts were sequenced. Naive, central memory and regulatory T cell samples underwent deep immunoSEQ sequencing, averaging approximately 3.3 million total reads per sample. After sorted cells were lysed in RLT buffer, RNA was extracted with DNase-treated RNeasy Micro or Mini kits, with the choice depending on cell number. To prevent cross-contamination, each cell subset was processed individually, whereas patient and healthy donor samples were processed jointly. The immunoSEQ multiplex PCR was used to amplify TCRB sequences from cDNA, yielding 87-bp fragments that span the CDR3 region. Amplicons were sequenced on the Illumina HiSeq platform. The paper's processing steps were these. Synthetic template baselines were used to correct PCR bias computationally, reads within Hamming distance 2 were collapsed, and singletons that could not be merged were discarded. Reads were aligned against IMGT so that V, D and J genes, CDR3 length and insertions or deletions at six rearrangement sites could be assigned. Within each subset, clonotype counts were normalized to sorted cell number, after which true diversity and Gini coefficients were computed with the tcR R package. Repertoire sharing was quantified using the overlap coefficient calculated on TCRB nucleotide sequences. As a proxy for the pre-selection repertoire, out-of-frame TCRB sequences from naive cells were analyzed. The table comes from immuneACCESS by way of TCRdb, which keeps in-frame sequences with V and J called. Part of the clones is missing from these tables; in studies checked, under half for an unresolved V gene and the rest for unknown reasons. V and J calls and clone size are those listed in that table; D and trimming were worked out from the DNA. A total of 350,000 to 400,000 clones appear in this sample, about 15% of them only once. The ten biggest clones cover about 0.02% of the sample.

A single peripheral blood draw of around 120 mL on average was collected from each donor into heparinised tubes. Using a panel that included CD45RO, CCR7, CD25, CD127, CD95 and CD27, naive, central memory, regulatory and stem cell-like memory CD4+ T cells were sorted on a BD FACSAria II. All sorted populations exceeded 95% purity. PBMCs were isolated right away by Lymphoprep density gradient centrifugation and were stained directly, without culture. Samples were stained and sorted in pairs, with one healthy donor and one patient per experiment, so that batch effects were minimized. This clone was seen only a few times. Its antigen target is currently unknown. No much larger clonotype is one base removed from it; base qualities were not supplied.

The sequence is built from TRBV13 and TRBJ2-1, with a weak D call of TRBD2 (6 bases match). The TCR comes from a woman aged 18-35 years in good health. The specimen sequenced was naive CD4+ T cells from blood. The cell subset or site label, as the study defines it: true naive CD4+ T cells. CDR3 loop: CASSSILSGPSSYNEQFF. The DNA reads as follows: TGTGCCAGCAGCTCCATACTAAGCGGGCCAAGCTCCTACAATGAGCAGTTCTTC.